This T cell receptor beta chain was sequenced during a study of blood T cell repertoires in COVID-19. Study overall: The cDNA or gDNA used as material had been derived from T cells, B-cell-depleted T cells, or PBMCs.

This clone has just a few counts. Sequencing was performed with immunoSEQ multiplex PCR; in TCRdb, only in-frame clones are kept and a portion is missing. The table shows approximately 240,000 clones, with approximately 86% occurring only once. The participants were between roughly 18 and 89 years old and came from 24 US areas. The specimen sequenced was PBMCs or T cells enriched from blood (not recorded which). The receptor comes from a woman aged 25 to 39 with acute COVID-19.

In DNA, the CDR3 is TGTGCCAGCAGCCTCGGAAACACCATATATTTT. Translated, it gives CASSLGNTIYF. The J gene is TRBJ1-3, the V gene TRBV12-3 or TRBV12-4; D unclear. This CDR3 region has 11 residues. The V gene lost 6 bases and the J gene lost 4 bases, with 4 bases spanning the gap.